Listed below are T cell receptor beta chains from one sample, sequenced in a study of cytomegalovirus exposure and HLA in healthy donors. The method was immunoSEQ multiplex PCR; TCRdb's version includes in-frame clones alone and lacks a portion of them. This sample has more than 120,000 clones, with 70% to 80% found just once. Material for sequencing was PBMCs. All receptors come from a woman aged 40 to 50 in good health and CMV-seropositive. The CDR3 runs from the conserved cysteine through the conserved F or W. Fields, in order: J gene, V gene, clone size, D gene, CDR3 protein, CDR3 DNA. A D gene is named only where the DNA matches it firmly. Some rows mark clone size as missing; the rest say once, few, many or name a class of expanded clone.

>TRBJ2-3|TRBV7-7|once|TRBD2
CASSLRGGPADTQYF
TGTGCTAGCAGCTTAAGGGGAGGGCCCGCAGATACGCAGTATTTT
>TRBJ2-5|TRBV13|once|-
CASSPDREETQYF
TGTGCCAGCAGCCCGGACAGAGAAGAGACCCAGTACTTC
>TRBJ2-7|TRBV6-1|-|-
CASSVGHYEQYF
TGTGCCAGCAGTGTAGGACACTACGAGCAGTACTTC
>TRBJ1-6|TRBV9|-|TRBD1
CASSGGTGVGLGSPLHF
TGTGCCAGCTCGGGGGGGACAGGGGTCGGGCTGGGATCACCCCTCCACTTT
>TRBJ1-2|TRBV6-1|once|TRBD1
CASSPGGNYGYTF
TGTGCCAGCAGTCCAGGGGGGAACTATGGCTACACCTTC
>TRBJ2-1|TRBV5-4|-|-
CASSSPSSDNEQFF
TGTGCCAGCAGCTCACCTAGCAGCGACAATGAGCAGTTCTTC
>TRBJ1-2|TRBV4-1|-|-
CASSQDLRAPTGGYTF
TGCGCCAGCAGCCAAGATCTGCGCGCTCCAACCGGGGGCTACACCTTC
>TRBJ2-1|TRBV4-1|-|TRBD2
CASSQAYAWVAGGLYNEQFF
TGCGCCAGCAGCCAAGCATACGCGTGGGTAGCGGGAGGTCTGTACAATGAGCAGTTCTTC
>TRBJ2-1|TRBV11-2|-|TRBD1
CASSPRDRVLNEQFF
TGTGCCAGCAGCCCCAGGGACAGGGTGTTAAATGAGCAGTTCTTC
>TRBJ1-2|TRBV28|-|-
CASSSLGDGYTF
TGTGCCAGCAGTTCCCTGGGAGATGGCTACACCTTC
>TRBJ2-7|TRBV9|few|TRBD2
CASSPAGGPYEQYF
TGTGCCAGCAGCCCAGCGGGAGGGCCCTACGAGCAGTACTTC
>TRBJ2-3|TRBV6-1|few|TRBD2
CASSDWREGTDTQYF
TGTGCCAGCAGTGATTGGCGGGAGGGCACAGATACGCAGTATTTT
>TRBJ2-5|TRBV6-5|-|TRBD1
CASGRTGDKQETQYF
TGTGCCAGCGGCCGGACAGGGGATAAACAAGAGACCCAGTACTTC
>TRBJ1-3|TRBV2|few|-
CASIPYRGSTIYF
TGTGCCAGCATACCTTACCGCGGGAGCACCATATATTTT
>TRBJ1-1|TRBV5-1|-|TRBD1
CASTLQGSNTEAFF
TGCGCCAGCACCTTACAGGGGTCGAACACTGAAGCTTTCTTT
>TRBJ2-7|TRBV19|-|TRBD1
CASSGTGTASWEQYF
TGTGCCAGTAGTGGCACCGGGACAGCCTCCTGGGAGCAGTACTTC
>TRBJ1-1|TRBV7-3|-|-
CASSLTTFTEAFF
TGTGCCAGCAGCTTAACCACTTTCACTGAAGCTTTCTTT
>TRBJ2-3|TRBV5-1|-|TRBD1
CASSLVPRQGRNTDTQYF
TGCGCCAGCAGCTTGGTCCCCCGACAGGGGAGAAACACAGATACGCAGTATTTT
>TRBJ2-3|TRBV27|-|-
CASSLSQRNQGGDTQYF
TGTGCCAGCAGTTTATCGCAGCGTAATCAAGGAGGGGATACGCAGTATTTT
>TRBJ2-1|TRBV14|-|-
CASSPLRSSYNEQFF
TGTGCCAGCAGCCCCCTTCGGAGCTCCTACAATGAGCAGTTCTTC
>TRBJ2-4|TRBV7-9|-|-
CASSLGLLDIQYF
TGTGCCAGCAGCCTGGGACTGCTGGACATTCAGTACTTC
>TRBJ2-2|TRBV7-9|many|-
CASSFDQTFTGELFF
TGTGCCAGCAGCTTCGACCAGACTTTCACCGGGGAGCTGTTTTTT
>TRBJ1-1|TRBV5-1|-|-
CASSIQGNTEAFF
TGCGCCAGCAGCATACAGGGGAACACTGAAGCTTTCTTT
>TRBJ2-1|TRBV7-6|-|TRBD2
CASSFSGRAVDEQFF
TGTGCCAGCAGCTTTAGCGGGAGGGCCGTTGATGAGCAGTTCTTC
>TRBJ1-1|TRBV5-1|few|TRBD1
CASSKDRGPTEAFF
TGCGCCAGCAGCAAAGACAGGGGACCCACTGAAGCTTTCTTT
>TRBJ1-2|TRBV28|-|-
CASSVGRVDGYTF
TGTGCCAGCAGTGTCGGCAGGGTAGATGGCTACACCTTC
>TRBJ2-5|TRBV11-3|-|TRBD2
CASSPAGGVLETQYF
TGTGCCAGCAGCCCCGCGGGGGGCGTTCTGGAGACCCAGTACTTC
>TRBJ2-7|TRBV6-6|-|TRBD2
CATWGGAPPEQYF
TGTGCCACCTGGGGGGGAGCCCCCCCCGAGCAGTACTTC
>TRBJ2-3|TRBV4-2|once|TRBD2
CASSRQTGGRSDTQYF
TGTGCCAGCAGCCGACAAACCGGCGGGAGGTCAGATACGCAGTATTTT
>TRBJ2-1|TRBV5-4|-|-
CASSLGRNEQFF
TGTGCCAGCAGCCTAGGTAGGAATGAGCAGTTCTTC
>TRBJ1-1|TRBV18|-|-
CASSPPNRFAEAFF
TGTGCCAGCTCACCACCAAACAGATTCGCTGAAGCTTTCTTT
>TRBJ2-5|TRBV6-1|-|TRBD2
CASSAGTSGISQETQYF
TGTGCCAGCAGTGCCGGGACTAGCGGGATCAGCCAAGAGACCCAGTACTTC
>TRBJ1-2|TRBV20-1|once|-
CSAREGYTF
TGCAGTGCTAGGGAGGGCTACACCTTC
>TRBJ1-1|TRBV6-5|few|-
CASSRTKGTSGAFF
TGTGCCAGCAGTCGTACAAAGGGAACGAGCGGGGCTTTCTTT
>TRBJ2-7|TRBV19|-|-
CASSPSPATYEQYF
TGTGCCAGTAGTCCAAGCCCCGCAACCTACGAGCAGTACTTC
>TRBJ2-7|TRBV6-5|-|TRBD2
CASKVASGVYEQYF
TGTGCCAGCAAAGTCGCTAGCGGAGTCTACGAGCAGTACTTC
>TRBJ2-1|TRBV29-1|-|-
CSVSYLSYNEQFF
TGCAGCGTTTCGTATCTTTCCTACAATGAGCAGTTCTTC